This T cell receptor (beta chain) was sequenced during a study of T cell clonality in common variable immunodeficiency. This clone came up many times. No antigen is known for it. Study-wide results and limits: In common variable immunodeficiency, TCR beta chains reportedly carried fewer deletions and N-nucleotide insertions.

The table came from immunoSEQ multiplex PCR; TCRdb's copy has only in-frame clones and leaves some out. The record shows 30,000 or so clones for this sample, with no singletons present. Sequenced sample: peripheral blood mononuclear cells. This TCR derives from a person aged 18 to 69 in good health.

The CDR3 region is CAWSATPGQGSEKLFF. The sequenced part of the CDR3 DNA is TGTGCCTGGAGTGCTACCCCGGGACAGGGCAGTGAAAAA. The chain uses TRBV30 and TRBJ1-4; 9 bases match TRBD1. The read stops 3 residues short of the end of the CDR3; the missing end is completed from the germline J gene. Germline-derived CDR1 and CDR2 are GTSNPN and SVGIG (reference sequence). With 1 base clipped from V and 7 bases from J, the junction kept 10 bases outside the gene matches. CDR3 length equals 16 residues.